Below, 28 T cell receptor beta chains from the same sample are listed, as sequenced in a study of CD8+ T cells in alopecia areata. As the sequencing template, cDNA was produced by extracting RNA and reverse transcribing it. The protocol was immunoSEQ multiplex PCR, while the TCRdb copy is restricted to in-frame clones and leaves out a portion. The sample holds some 100,000 clones; 44% are singletons and the top ten take around 19%. The treatment here: oral pan-JAK inhibitor, 5-10 mg twice daily. The input for sequencing was CD8+ T cells sorted from blood, taken at week 24, from a patient treated with tofacitinib. The receptors here all came from a human donor with alopecia areata.

The V gene is TRBV10-2, the J gene TRBJ2-7; D is unclear. Deletions cut 2 bases from V and 4 bases from J, with 3 bases between. The CDR3 totals 11 residues. Germline V CDR1 and CDR2: WSHSY, SAAADI. The DNA for the CDR3 is TGCGCCAGCAGTGAGGGATACGAGCAGTACTTC. Residues: CASSEGYEQYF.

This clone was seen a few times. This chain connects TRBV29-1 to TRBJ1-1; D not certain. The germline V and J ends were trimmed by 4 bases and 1 base, with 7 bases remaining between them. The germline V gene encodes CDR1 SQVTM and CDR2 ANQGSEA. The CDR3 has 12 residues. CDR3 sequence (DNA): TGCAGCGTTGTGGGGAAGAACACTGAAGCTTTCTTT. Translating it yields CSVVGKNTEAFF.

This clone was counted only a few times. The chain carries TRBV28 and TRBJ1-3, with 11 positions matching TRBD1. From germline, CDR1 is MDHEN and CDR2 SYDVKM. CDR3 size: 17 residues. V shed 4 bases, J shed 0 bases, and the junction held 5 bases outside the gene matches. The CDR3 region is CASSSTDRGPSGNTIYF. In DNA, the CDR3 is TGTGCCAGCAGTTCCACGGACAGGGGGCCCTCTGGAAACACCATATATTTT.

The V and J genes are TRBV13 and TRBJ2-7; maybe TRBD2 (6 bases). Per the germline V gene, CDR1 is PRHDT and CDR2 is FYEKMQ (reference sequence). The ends were cut back, 4 bases at V and 5 bases at J, with 9 bases in the middle. The CDR3 extends over 12 amino acids. CDR3 in amino acids: CASSSEGNEQYF. Written as DNA, the CDR3 is TGTGCCAGCAGCTCGGAGGGCAACGAGCAGTACTTC. Filled out from reference TRBV13 and TRBJ2-7, the complete variable domain reads AAGVIQSPRHLIKEKRETATLKCYPIPRHDTVYWYQQGPGQDPQFLISFYEKMQSDKGSIPDRFSAQQFSDYHSELNMSSLELGDSALYFCASSSEGNEQYFGPGTRLTVT.

This clone turned up a few times. The V gene is TRBV7-9, the J gene TRBJ2-7, with D unresolved. Germline V gene data show CDR1 as SEHNR and CDR2 as FQNEAQ (reference sequence). V dropped 2 bases and J dropped 7 bases, with 9 bases sitting between them. The CDR3 length is 12 residues. The CDR3 sequence: CASSLWAVEQYF. CDR3 bases: TGTGCCAGCAGCTTATGGGCGGTAGAGCAGTACTTC.

The chain employs TRBV2 and TRBJ2-2; 14 bases line up with TRBD2. The V segment lost 8 bases and the J segment 4 bases; nucleotides outside the gene matches: 6. The CDR3 length is 16 residues. The germline V gene encodes CDR1 SNHLY and CDR2 FYNNEI. The CDR3 nucleotides read TGTGCCAGCTGGGGGACTAGCGGGAGTGGCACCGGGGAGCTGTTTTTT. Encoded protein: CASWGTSGSGTGELFF. The full variable domain, its missing parts supplied by reference TRBV2 and TRBJ2-2, is EPEVTQTPSHQVTQMGQEVILRCVPISNHLYFYWYRQILGQKVEFLVSFYNNEISEKSEIFDDQFSVERPDGSNFTLKIRSTKLEDSAMYFCASWGTSGSGTGELFFGEGSRLTVL.

The sample holds a few counts of this clone. This chain uses TRBV4-1 with TRBJ1-2, with D possibly TRBD1 on 6 matching bases. This CDR3 contains 15 residues. The germline V gene encodes CDR1 MGHRA and CDR2 YSYEKL. The V and J ends lost 4 bases and 6 bases respectively, with 18 bases between them. In DNA, the CDR3 is TGCGCCAGCAGCCCAACAATTGGACAGATAGATGGCTACACCTTC. Translation gives CASSPTIGQIDGYTF.

Remarks on this clone: At one end the junction does not follow the germline gene, possibly because of a read error. The gene calls are TRBV9 and TRBJ2-5; no definite D call. The J call may be mistaken, given a closer DNA end match to TRBJ2-7. The CDR3 runs to 13 residues. Per the germline V gene, CDR1 is SGDLS and CDR2 is YYNGEE. CDR3 region: CASSVGSSSEQYF. As DNA, the CDR3 is TGTGCCAGCAGCGTTGGCTCTTCCTCCGAGCAGTACTTC.

This clone was seen more than once but under ten times. The rearrangement uses TRBV27 and TRBJ2-7; possible D gene TRBD2, 6 bases. Germline V gene data show CDR1 as MNHEY and CDR2 as SMNVEV (reference sequence). CDR3 length: 14 residues. The V gene lost 4 bases and the J gene lost 2 bases, with 12 bases spanning the gap. CDR3 loop: CASSWGLQTYEQYF. CDR3 nucleotide sequence: TGTGCCAGCAGTTGGGGACTCCAGACCTACGAGCAGTACTTC.

The chain employs TRBV6-5 and TRBJ2-1; no reliable D call. V gave up 7 bases and J gave up 8 bases, with 12 bases separating them. The CDR3 sequence is 12 residues long. Germline V lookup: CDR1 MNHEY, CDR2 SVGAGI. This CDR3 is CASTNGPDEQFF. The CDR3 DNA reads TGTGCCAGCACCAATGGTCCCGATGAGCAGTTCTTC.

Only a few counts were recorded for this clone. The J gene is TRBJ2-7, the V gene TRBV21-1. TRBV21-1 is a documented pseudogene. This CDR3 is 9 amino acids long. The CDR3 reads CAYVGEQYF. CDR3 bases: TGTGCTTACGTTGGCGAGCAGTACTTC.

V gene TRBV7-2 combines with J gene TRBJ2-2; 7 nucleotides match TRBD1. The germline V gene encodes CDR1 SGHTA and CDR2 FQGNSA. The junction had 5 bases not matched to a gene; V was cut back by 3 bases and J by 1 base. The CDR3 contains 16 residues. The CDR3: CASSLPGQQNTGELFF. For the CDR3, the DNA is TGTGCCAGCAGCTTGCCGGGACAGCAGAACACCGGGGAGCTGTTTTTT. Full variable domain (outside the CDR3, taken from reference TRBV7-2 and TRBJ2-2): GAGVSQSPSNKVTEKGKDVELRCDPISGHTALYWYRQSLGQGLEFLIYFQGNSAPDKSGLPSDRFSAERTGGSVSTLTIQRTQQEDSAVYLCASSLPGQQNTGELFFGEGSRLTVL.

The chain uses TRBV5-1 and TRBJ1-5, with D perhaps matching TRBD1 (5 bases). V gave up 1 base and J gave up 6 bases, with 14 bases separating them. The CDR3 runs 15 residues. Germline CDR1 is SGHRS and CDR2 is YFSETQ. CDR3 loop: CASSLRGEGGQPQHF. In DNA, the CDR3 is TGCGCCAGCAGCTTGCGAGGGGAGGGCGGTCAGCCCCAGCATTTT. Full variable domain (missing parts from reference TRBV5-1 and TRBJ1-5): KAGVTQTPRYLIKTRGQQVTLSCSPISGHRSVSWYQQTPGQGLQFLFEYFSETQRNKGNFPGRFSGRQFSNSRSEMNVSTLELGDSALYLCASSLRGEGGQPQHFGDGTRLSIL.

The gene calls are TRBV4-1 and TRBJ2-5; maybe TRBD2 (7 bases). Germline-derived CDR1 and CDR2 are MGHRA and YSYEKL. V lost 5 bases to trimming and J lost 1 base, with 11 bases between them. The CDR3 sequence is 14 residues long. Written as DNA, the CDR3 is TGCGCCAGCAGCGGGGGGGCCCTCCAAGAGACCCAGTACTTC. It translates to CASSGGALQETQYF.

The chain recombines TRBV7-9 with TRBJ2-7; D uncertain. V shed 5 bases and J shed 5 bases, with 13 bases lying between them. CDR3 length: 13 amino acids. Germline CDR1 SEHNR, CDR2 FQNEAQ (reference sequence). In DNA form, the CDR3 reads TGTGCCAGCAGCCCCAGACTGTATCACGAGCAGTACTTC. This gives the protein CASSPRLYHEQYF.

The J gene is TRBJ2-5, the V gene TRBV11-2; perhaps D is TRBD1 or TRBD2 (5 bases each). V lost 4 bases to trimming and J lost 5 bases, with 17 bases between them. Per germline, CDR1 SGHAT and CDR2 FQNNGV. The CDR3 is 15 amino acids. The CDR3 bases are TGTGCCAGCAGCTCCTGGGACGTTTCAGGGGAGACCCAGTACTTC. Amino acids: CASSSWDVSGETQYF.

This sequence joins TRBV6-5 and TRBJ1-6; 7 positions match TRBD1. The CDR3 is 15 residues long. The V gene end was trimmed by 6 bases and the J gene end by 8 bases; junction bases not matched to a gene: 10. From germline, CDR1 is MNHEY and CDR2 SVGAGI. The CDR3 region has the DNA TGTGCCAGCAGGACAGGGTTGGGAGTTTATTCACCCCTCCACTTT. It codes for CASRTGLGVYSPLHF.

The sample holds a few counts of this clone. The rearrangement joins TRBV11-2 to TRBJ2-1; weak D call: TRBD2 (6 bases). Looked up from germline, CDR1 is SGHAT and CDR2 is FQNNGV. V gave up 1 base and J gave up 6 bases, with 7 bases separating them. This CDR3 has 13 residues. The CDR3 nucleotides read TGTGCCAGCAGCTTAGCGACTAGCAATGAGCAGTTCTTC. Its translation: CASSLATSNEQFF.

The table lists this clone with a few counts. The chain carries TRBV4-3 and TRBJ2-1, with 8 bases identical to TRBD1. Losses at the gene ends were 0 bases for V and 2 bases for J; bases not matched to a gene: 6. This CDR3 has 17 amino acids. Germline CDR1 reads LGHNA; CDR2 reads YSLEER. The CDR3 nucleotides are TGCGCCAGCAGCCAAGAGTTGCGCAGGGGGCCCTACAATGAGCAGTTCTTC. This translates into CASSQELRRGPYNEQFF.

The chain carries TRBV29-1 and TRBJ2-7; TRBD2 is a possible D gene (6 bases). The ends were cut back, 7 bases at V and 2 bases at J, with 15 bases in the middle. The CDR3 spans 13 residues. Per the germline V gene, CDR1 is SQVTM and CDR2 is ANQGSEA. CDR3 sequence (DNA): TGCAGCGCCTACGGGGGAGCACCCTACGAGCAGTACTTC. Amino acids: CSAYGGAPYEQYF.

V is TRBV10-3 and J is TRBJ2-1, with TRBD1 identical over 11 bases. The CDR3 length is 14 residues. Trimming took 4 bases from V and 7 from J; bases not matched to a gene: 3. Germline assignment: CDR1 ENHRY and CDR2 SYGVKD. CDR3 amino acids: CAISGTGGANEQFF. The CDR3 nucleotides are TGTGCCATCAGTGGGACAGGGGGCGCGAATGAGCAGTTCTTC.

The chain couples TRBV5-1 to TRBJ1-1, with D unclear. Germline values: CDR1 SGHRS, CDR2 YFSETQ. The CDR3 is 12 amino acids. The V end lost 4 bases, the J end lost 6 bases, and 10 bases lay between the germline ends. The CDR3 DNA reads as TGCGCCAGCAGCCAAGGGCCCCCTGAAGCTTTCTTT. This sequence encodes CASSQGPPEAFF.

J is TRBJ2-7 and V is TRBV7-9, with 7 bases identical to TRBD2. V dropped 5 bases and J dropped 4; count of bases not matched to a gene: 11. Germline values: CDR1 SEHNR, CDR2 FQNEAQ (reference sequence). This CDR3 contains 15 residues. CDR3 protein: CASSPLAGDGYEQYF. The DNA for the CDR3 is TGTGCCAGCAGCCCACTGGCGGGAGATGGGTACGAGCAGTACTTC.

The V call is TRBV9, the J call TRBJ2-7; TRBD1 matches 7 bases. Looked up from germline, CDR1 is SGDLS and CDR2 is YYNGEE. The CDR3 runs 14 residues. Germline trimming cut 0 bases from V and 5 bases from J; bases unmatched to any gene: 5. In nucleotides, the CDR3 is TGTGCCAGCAGCGTAGGCCAGGGGGACCACGAGCAGTACTTC. Protein product: CASSVGQGDHEQYF.

The V call is TRBV14, the J call TRBJ2-3; D is undetermined. Trimming removed 0 bases from V and 2 bases from J, with 9 bases in between. Germline V gene lookup returns CDR1 SGHDN and CDR2 FVKESK. This CDR3 has 15 residues. The CDR3 sequence: CASSQEPHPTDTQYF. DNA for the CDR3: TGTGCCAGCAGCCAAGAACCTCACCCCACAGATACGCAGTATTTT.

The chain combines TRBV7-9 with TRBJ2-1; no definite D call. The CDR3 is 12 amino acids. Germline loops: CDR1 SEHNR, CDR2 FQNEAQ (reference sequence). The V end was cut by 1 base, the J end by 4 bases, with 2 bases between. CDR3 in DNA: TGTGCCAGCAGCTTAGTGTACAATGAGCAGTTCTTC. This gives the protein CASSLVYNEQFF.

This sequence joins TRBV5-1 and TRBJ2-1; D remains unclear. CDR1 SGHRS and CDR2 YFSETQ come from the germline V gene. The ends were cut back, 1 base at V and 7 bases at J, with 18 bases in the middle. The CDR3 is made up of 16 amino acids. The CDR3 DNA is TGCGCCAGCAGCTTGCGCACTGGCTTACACTTAAATGAGCAGTTCTTC. Translated, it gives CASSLRTGLHLNEQFF.

This clone was picked up a small number of times. The chain uses TRBV29-1 and TRBJ2-7; a possible D gene is TRBD2 (6 bases). The CDR3 is 14 residues long. Germline lookup yields CDR1 SQVTM and CDR2 ANQGSEA. Trimming stripped 3 bases from V and 4 bases from J, with 16 bases between. The CDR3 here is CSVEYGGRSYEQYF. The DNA of the CDR3 is TGCAGCGTTGAGTACGGGGGTCGTTCTTACGAGCAGTACTTC.